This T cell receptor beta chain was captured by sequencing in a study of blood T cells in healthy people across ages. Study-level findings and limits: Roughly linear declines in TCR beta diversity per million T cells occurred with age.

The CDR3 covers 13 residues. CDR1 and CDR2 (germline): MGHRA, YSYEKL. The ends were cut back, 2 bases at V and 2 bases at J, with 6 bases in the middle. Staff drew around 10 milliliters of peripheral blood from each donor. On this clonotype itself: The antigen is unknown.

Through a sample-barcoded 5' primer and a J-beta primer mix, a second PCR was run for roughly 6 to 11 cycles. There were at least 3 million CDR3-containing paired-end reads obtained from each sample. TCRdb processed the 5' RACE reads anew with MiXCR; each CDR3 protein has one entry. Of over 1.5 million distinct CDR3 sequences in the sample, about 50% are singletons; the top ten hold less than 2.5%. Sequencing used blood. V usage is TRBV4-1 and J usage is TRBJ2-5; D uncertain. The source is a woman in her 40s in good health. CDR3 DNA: TGCGCCAGCAGCCAATGGATACAAGAGACCCAGTACTTC. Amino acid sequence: CASSQWIQETQYF.